This entry describes one TCR beta chain. Its antigen is as yet unknown. This specimen belongs to a study of cytomegalovirus exposure and HLA in healthy donors. Whole-study findings and limits: The listing of 160 or so TCR beta chains classed them as cytomegalovirus-associated.

The protocol was immunoSEQ multiplex PCR, while the TCRdb copy is restricted to in-frame clones and leaves out a portion. The table has some 190,000 clones, more than 75% seen once. The germline V gene has CDR1 ENHRY and CDR2 SYGVKD. V was pared by 4 bases and J by 5 bases, with 7 bases of the junction left unmatched. The CDR3 loop spans 16 amino acids. Sequencing input: PBMCs. The receptor comes from a man aged 25-45 years in good health and CMV-seropositive. The chain couples TRBV10-3 to TRBJ2-1, with TRBD1 identical over 11 bases. The CDR3 sequence: CAISGRTGGQNNEQFF. The CDR3 DNA sequence: TGTGCCATCAGTGGGAGGACAGGGGGCCAAAACAATGAGCAGTTCTTC.